This is a list of T cell receptor beta chains from one sample in a study of blood T cell repertoires in COVID-19. TCRdb keeps only in-frame clones here, not all; method: immunoSEQ multiplex PCR. The sample yields approximately 60,000 clones, approximately 79% seen once. Sequenced: peripheral blood. These receptors all come from an elderly woman with active or convalescent COVID-19. Both conserved end residues are part of each CDR3. D genes are given only for firm matches. Clone size is shown for a subset of rows, as once, few, many or a class of expanded clone.

J gene	CDR3 length	V gene	D gene	clone size	CDR3 DNA	CDR3 protein
TRBJ1-3	15	TRBV6-5	TRBD1	.	TGTGCCAGCAGGCGGGACAGCAGAACTGGAAACACCATATATTTT	CASRRDSRTGNTIYF
TRBJ2-1	13	TRBV7-9	.	.	TGTGCCAGCAGCACCCCTGGGGGCGGTGAGCAGTTCTTC	CASSTPGGGEQFF
TRBJ1-4	15	TRBV7-9	TRBD1	.	TGTGCCAGCAGCCCCCCGGGACAGGGAACTGAAAAACTGTTTTTT	CASSPPGQGTEKLFF
TRBJ1-5	15	TRBV19	TRBD1	once	TGTGCCAGTATAGGGACAGGGGGCATCCGACAGCCCCAGCATTTT	CASIGTGGIRQPQHF
TRBJ1-5	12	TRBV29-1	.	.	TGCAGCGTTGGTGAAGGCAGGGAGGCCCAGCATTTT	CSVGEGREAQHF
TRBJ2-1	14	TRBV19	TRBD1	.	TGTGCCAGTAGACGGACAGGGGGTTACAATGAGCAGTTCTTC	CASRRTGGYNEQFF
TRBJ2-3	16	TRBV3-1/TRBV3-2	TRBD2	.	TGTGCCAGCAGGCTGGGACTAGCGGGGGGCACAGATACGCAGTATTTT	CASRLGLAGGTDTQYF
TRBJ2-7	15	TRBV5-1	TRBD1	few	TGCGCCAGCTCGGATCCGGGACAGGGGGCCTCCGAGCAGTACTTC	CASSDPGQGASEQYF
TRBJ2-6	16	TRBV25-1	TRBD1	.	TGTGCCAGCAGTAAGACAGGGGCCTCTGGGGCCAACGTCCTGACTTTC	CASSKTGASGANVLTF
TRBJ2-2	16	TRBV19	.	.	TGTGCCAGTAGTATGGGGGGGCAAAGGGGCACCGGGGAGCTGTTTTTT	CASSMGGQRGTGELFF